A selection of T cell receptor beta chains follows, all from one sample in a study of blood T cells in healthy people across ages. MiXCR, run by TCRdb on the 5' RACE reads, gives a single entry per CDR3 protein. The sample contains about 1.4 million distinct CDR3 sequences, roughly 60% of which appear only once. The material sequenced was blood. Source of these receptors: a man between 18 and 35 years old in good health. CDR3s leave out the opening cysteine and the closing phenylalanine or tryptophan. The order of the fields is J gene, V gene, CDR3 protein.

j_call: TRBJ2-1; v_call: TRBV5-5; cdr3_aa: ASSLLLAGGNEQF
j_call: TRBJ2-4; v_call: TRBV6-2/TRBV6-3; cdr3_aa: ASSYGLATPLAKNTQY
j_call: TRBJ1-2; v_call: TRBV6-6; cdr3_aa: ASSYESTNYGYT
j_call: TRBJ2-1; v_call: TRBV7-9; cdr3_aa: ASSSYRGPSNEQF
j_call: TRBJ2-7; v_call: TRBV20-1; cdr3_aa: SAWTSPEVYEQY
j_call: TRBJ2-7; v_call: TRBV15; cdr3_aa: ATSRVAGLYEQY
j_call: -; v_call: TRBV20-1; cdr3_aa: SASPMGRETQY
j_call: -; v_call: TRBV20-1; cdr3_aa: SAKPSGKTRWETQY
j_call: TRBJ1-2; v_call: TRBV2; cdr3_aa: ASSGGRLDGYT
j_call: TRBJ1-1; v_call: TRBV6-5; cdr3_aa: ASSYRDDTEAF
j_call: TRBJ1-2; v_call: TRBV20-1; cdr3_aa: SARDEAGYGYT
j_call: TRBJ1-2; v_call: TRBV10-2; cdr3_aa: ASSESKGGQKTGYT
j_call: TRBJ2-1; v_call: TRBV5-1; cdr3_aa: ASSSDRVGNEQF
j_call: TRBJ2-7; v_call: TRBV10-3; cdr3_aa: AIRKTGLTYEQY
j_call: TRBJ2-7; v_call: TRBV20-1; cdr3_aa: SGGEGGLGEQY
j_call: TRBJ2-5; v_call: TRBV7-2; cdr3_aa: ASSLEGTLQETQY
j_call: TRBJ2-5; v_call: TRBV29-1; cdr3_aa: SVGLAGDQETQY
j_call: TRBJ2-3; v_call: TRBV29-1; cdr3_aa: SVQGPDTQY
j_call: TRBJ2-7; v_call: TRBV3-1; cdr3_aa: ASSHHLSWDRGVPYEQY
j_call: TRBJ2-7; v_call: TRBV7-2; cdr3_aa: ASSLGRGFYEQY
j_call: TRBJ2-1; v_call: TRBV20-1; cdr3_aa: SARDRRTSYNEQF
j_call: TRBJ2-3; v_call: TRBV20-1; cdr3_aa: SAREVGVDTQY
j_call: TRBJ2-3; v_call: TRBV2; cdr3_aa: ASRKFVGTDTQY
j_call: TRBJ2-7; v_call: TRBV29-1; cdr3_aa: SVDSAETYEQY
j_call: -; v_call: TRBV11-2; cdr3_aa: ASSSGTPETQY
j_call: TRBJ2-7; v_call: TRBV19; cdr3_aa: ASSIEVLGNRNEQY
j_call: TRBJ1-3; v_call: TRBV7-2; cdr3_aa: ASSLGAVGGNTIY
j_call: -; v_call: TRBV28; cdr3_aa: ASRNSGQAERTQY
j_call: TRBJ1-1; v_call: TRBV7-9; cdr3_aa: ASSLPPGAF
j_call: TRBJ1-6; v_call: TRBV4-1; cdr3_aa: ASSREPQTGRGSPLH
j_call: TRBJ2-5; v_call: TRBV12-3/TRBV12-4; cdr3_aa: ASRATSGVSETQY
j_call: TRBJ2-2; v_call: TRBV15; cdr3_aa: ATSRGSTGGYNTGELF
j_call: TRBJ2-1; v_call: TRBV4-1; cdr3_aa: ASSKESSSFNEQF
j_call: TRBJ2-3; v_call: TRBV12-3/TRBV12-4; cdr3_aa: ASRWTSGGGPDTQY
j_call: TRBJ2-7; v_call: TRBV6-5; cdr3_aa: ASSYSAMIEQY
j_call: TRBJ2-1; v_call: TRBV20-1; cdr3_aa: SAKGPSGYNEQF
j_call: TRBJ2-7; v_call: TRBV27; cdr3_aa: ASSPRGGISSYEQY
j_call: TRBJ2-7; v_call: TRBV10-3; cdr3_aa: AISESGDRGLYEQY
j_call: TRBJ2-7; v_call: TRBV12-3/TRBV12-4; cdr3_aa: ASSSGTQGDEQY
j_call: TRBJ1-6; v_call: TRBV20-1; cdr3_aa: SARGGATYNSPLH